This T cell receptor beta chain appears in the sequencing data of a study of metastatic and nonmetastatic thyroid tumors. Overall study findings and caveats: In blood and tumor, TCR beta diversity was reportedly significantly higher in malignant thyroid tumors than in benign nodules.

TCRdb reprocessed the PCR reads via MiXCR. The repertoire holds roughly 98,000 clones, 14% to 15% seen once, with roughly 3.6% in the top ten. In the case of this clone: The antigen remains undetermined. At one boundary the junction diverges from the germline segment, which might be a read error.

CDR3 length: 15 amino acids. Germline V gene lookup returns CDR1 MGHRA and CDR2 YSYEKL. All patients reached thyroid surgery having received no treatment beforehand. This receptor was identified in a female donor with papillary thyroid cancer or a benign thyroid nodule (not recorded which). Some clones in this sample may be carry-over from other donors' samples. The V gene is TRBV4-1, the J gene TRBJ2-7, with 8 bases identical to TRBD2. Sequencing used blood. As DNA, the CDR3 is TGCGCCAGCAGCCAAGATCTCGGGGGGGCCTTCGAGCATTACTTC. Translated, it gives CASSQDLGGAFEHYF.